This TCR beta chain was profiled in a study of blood T cell repertoires in COVID-19. Looking at the study overall: PBMCs, B-cell-depleted T cells, or T cells provided the cDNA or gDNA that made up the material.

V lost 5 bases and J 6 bases, leaving 14 bases between the germline ends. This CDR3 contains 14 residues. CDR1 and CDR2 from the germline V gene are SGHTA and FQGNSA. Sequencing was performed with immunoSEQ multiplex PCR; in TCRdb, only in-frame clones are kept and a portion is missing. In the table there are 330,000 or so clones, 80% to 90% of which are singletons. This chain connects TRBV7-2 to TRBJ2-1; a weak D match, TRBD2 (6 bases). Sequencing used peripheral blood. The origin of this receptor is a man under 40 with COVID-19, enrolled during active disease. This chain's CDR3 is CASSPSDYSNEQFF. The CDR3 DNA sequence: TGTGCCAGCAGCCCGTCGGACTACTCCAATGAGCAGTTCTTC. The full variable domain, in which reference TRBV7-2 and TRBJ2-1 provide the parts outside the CDR3, is GAGVSQSPSNKVTEKGKDVELRCDPISGHTALYWYRQSLGQGLEFLIYFQGNSAPDKSGLPSDRFSAERTGGSVSTLTIQRTQQEDSAVYLCASSPSDYSNEQFFGPGTRLTVL.